One and the same sample provided the 24 T cell receptor beta chains below, sequenced in a study of beta chain features in type 1 diabetes. Every bit of the isolated RNA underwent reverse transcription, so sequencing read expressed TCRB transcripts. The method was immunoSEQ multiplex PCR; TCRdb's version includes in-frame clones alone and lacks a portion of them. The sample includes a few hundred thousand clones, 14% of them seen just once. Sequenced: central memory CD4+ T cells from blood. Receptor source: a man aged 25-40 years in good health.

In regard to this clone: Other DNA sequences in the sample encode the same CDR3. This chain connects TRBV7-9 to TRBJ2-2; 7 bases are a match to TRBD2. This CDR3 has 15 amino acids. Trimming removed 1 base from V and 3 bases from J; junction bases left unmatched: 2. Germline V CDR1 and CDR2: SEHNR, FQNEAQ (reference sequence). CDR3 sequence: CASSLVSGYTGELFF. The CDR3 nucleotides are TGTGCCAGCAGCTTAGTTAGCGGGTACACCGGGGAGCTGTTTTTT.

This clone came up a few times. In DNA, the CDR3 is TGTGCCAGCAGCTCCGGACAGTCTGGGGCCAACGTCCTGACTTTC. Translation gives CASSSGQSGANVLTF. The V and J genes are TRBV6-5 and TRBJ2-6; D might be TRBD1 (6 bases). This CDR3 has 15 residues. Trimming removed 6 bases at V and 1 base at J, with 10 bases between. In germline, CDR1 is MNHEY, CDR2 SVGAGI.

The table lists this clone with a few counts. The gene calls are TRBV19 and TRBJ1-5; 7 bases fit TRBD1. Germline values: CDR1 LNHDA, CDR2 SQIVND (reference sequence). With 4 bases clipped from V and 0 bases from J, the junction kept 6 bases outside the gene matches. The length of the CDR3 is 16 residues. In DNA form, the CDR3 reads TGTGCCAGTAGTACGGCAGGGGGATATAGCAATCAGCCCCAGCATTTT. Translation gives CASSTAGGYSNQPQHF.

This chain joins TRBV7-2 and TRBJ2-1; 7 positions agree with TRBD2. CDR1 and CDR2 (germline): SGHTA, FQGNSA. The length of the CDR3 is 14 residues. Losses at the gene ends were 1 base for V and 7 bases for J; bases not matched to a gene: 4. CDR3 bases: TGTGCCAGCAGCTTAGAGAGCGGGAAGAATGAGCAGTTCTTC. Translation gives CASSLESGKNEQFF.

Remarks on this clone: The same CDR3 arises from other DNA sequences in this sample as well. V is TRBV19 and J is TRBJ1-1; D is unresolved. The CDR3 extends over 14 amino acids. With 5 bases removed from V and 1 base from J, the gap between germline ends came to 11 bases. The V gene's germline CDR1 is LNHDA and CDR2 SQIVND (reference sequence). The CDR3 DNA is TGTGCCAGTAGTTCCGGACGGAAGAACACTGAAGCTTTCTTT. Its translation is CASSSGRKNTEAFF.

This chain connects TRBV4-3 to TRBJ1-5; the match to TRBD1 covers 8 bases. The CDR3 is 16 amino acids. Germline V gene sequence: CDR1 LGHNA, CDR2 YSLEER. V lost 0 bases, J lost 5 bases, and 6 bases stayed unmatched. CDR3 residues: CASSQDWRQGYQPQHF. DNA for the CDR3: TGCGCCAGCAGCCAAGATTGGAGACAGGGGTATCAGCCCCAGCATTTT.

The chain uses TRBV9 and TRBJ2-3, with D tentatively TRBD1 or TRBD2 (5 bases each). With 0 bases removed from V and 2 bases from J, the gap between germline ends came to 10 bases. The CDR3 length is 15 residues. Germline V gives CDR1 SGDLS, CDR2 YYNGEE. In DNA form, the CDR3 reads TGTGCCAGCAGCGTAGGTGGGGGAAACACAGATACGCAGTATTTT. It encodes CASSVGGGNTDTQYF.

V is TRBV27 and J is TRBJ2-7; maybe TRBD1 (5 bases). The V and J ends lost 3 bases and 4 bases respectively, with 13 bases between them. The germline gives CDR1 MNHEY, CDR2 SMNVEV (reference sequence). CDR3 length: 14 residues. CDR3 in amino acids: CASSFSRARYEQYF. The CDR3 bases are TGTGCCAGCAGTTTTTCCAGGGCCCGATACGAGCAGTACTTC.

In this sample, this clone turned up a few times. The chain joins TRBV5-6 to TRBJ2-7, with D hard to call. This CDR3 spans 13 amino acids. The germline V gene encodes CDR1 SGHDT and CDR2 YYEEEE. CDR3 sequence (DNA): TGTGCCAGCAGCCGCGCAGGTTACAGCCCCTCGGACGTC. It encodes CASSRAGYSPSDV.

The chain uses TRBV11-2 and TRBJ1-2; D gene ambiguous. CDR3 length: 13 amino acids. CDR1 is SGHAT and CDR2 is FQNNGV in the germline V gene. V was cut by 5 bases and J by 6 bases, with 13 bases left in between. Written as DNA, the CDR3 is TGTGCCAGCAGCCCCAGCGTGGGAGATGGCTACACCTTC. Its translation: CASSPSVGDGYTF.

By share of the sample, this clone is medium-sized. The chain recombines TRBV10-3 with TRBJ2-5; D is uncertain. This CDR3 is 12 amino acids long. V lost 2 bases and J 5 bases, leaving 6 bases between the germline ends. The germline V gene has CDR1 ENHRY and CDR2 SYGVKD. DNA of the CDR3: TGTGCCATCAGTGAGATGGTGGAGACCCAGTACTTC. Protein sequence: CAISEMVETQYF.

The genes are TRBV5-1 and TRBJ1-2; no definite D call. CDR1 is SGHRS and CDR2 is YFSETQ in the germline V gene. V gave up 6 bases and J gave up 7 bases, with 16 bases separating them. The length of the CDR3 is 13 residues. The CDR3 coding sequence is TGCGCCAGCACTAGGGATAGTGGTGGTGGCTACACCTTC. This encodes CASTRDSGGGYTF.

V and J are TRBV6-1 and TRBJ1-3; tentative D call: TRBD1 (6 bases). With 10 bases removed from V and 0 bases from J, the gap between germline ends came to 10 bases. This CDR3 has 13 residues. Germline V CDR1 and CDR2: MNHNS, SASEGT. In DNA, the CDR3 is TGTGCCACCCACAGGGACTCTGGAAACACCATATATTTT. Translating it yields CATHRDSGNTIYF.

This clone has only a few counts. The V gene is TRBV21-1, the J gene TRBJ2-3; the D call TRBD2 from the table was never checked on the DNA. TRBV21-1 is noted as a pseudogene. The CDR3 loop spans 16 amino acids. This CDR3 reads CASTPPGGASTDTQYF. DNA for the CDR3: TGTGCCAGCACCCCCCCGGGGGGGGCTAGCACAGATACGCAGTATTTT.

This sequence joins TRBV7-6 and TRBJ1-1; possible D gene TRBD1, 6 bases. Germline V lookup: CDR1 SGHVS, CDR2 FNYEAQ. The CDR3 sequence is 15 residues long. V lost 2 bases and J 7 bases, leaving 17 bases between the germline ends. The CDR3 region is CASSLIGGGGGEAFF. CDR3 nucleotides: TGTGCCAGCAGCTTAATAGGAGGGGGAGGGGGTGAAGCTTTCTTT.

This clone was detected a few times. This rearrangement joins TRBV15 to TRBJ1-1; D uncertain. CDR1 LNHNV and CDR2 YYDKDF come from the germline V gene (reference sequence). Trimming pared 5 bases from V and 1 base from J, leaving 8 bases between. The CDR3 is 13 amino acids. CDR3 DNA sequence: TGTGCCACCAGCTGGACTACGAACACTGAAGCTTTCTTT. It specifies CATSWTTNTEAFF. The entire variable domain, with the rest obtained from reference TRBV15 and TRBJ1-1, is as follows: DAMVIQNPRYQVTQFGKPVTLSCSQTLNHNVMYWYQQKSSQAPKLLFHYYDKDFNNEADTPDNFQSRRPNTSFCFLDIRSPGLGDTAMYLCATSWTTNTEAFFGQGTRLTVV.

CDR3 loop: CASRDMGGLAGTSYNEQFF. In DNA, the CDR3 is TGTGCCAGCAGAGATATGGGGGGACTAGCGGGGACCTCCTACAATGAGCAGTTCTTC. V is TRBV7-9 and J is TRBJ2-1; TRBD2 matches at 13 bases. Germline CDR1 and CDR2: SEHNR and FQNEAQ (reference sequence). V dropped 6 bases and J dropped 0; count of bases not matched to a gene: 11. CDR3 length equals 19 residues.

A few counts support this clone. The rearrangement uses TRBV5-4 and TRBJ1-2, with D possibly matching TRBD1 (6 bases). The V gene's germline CDR1 is SGHNT and CDR2 YYREEE (reference sequence). Trimming cost V 4 bases and J 8 bases, with 18 bases left between them. The CDR3 is 14 residues long. In DNA form, the CDR3 reads TGTGCCAGCAGCCCAGGGGAATGGGAGGACGGCTACACCTTC. This translates into CASSPGEWEDGYTF.

CDR3 sequence: CASSVGAGGYQETQYF. DNA of the CDR3: TGTGCCAGCAGCGTAGGGGCAGGGGGGTACCAAGAGACCCAGTACTTC. This chain links TRBV9 with TRBJ2-5, with D possibly matching TRBD1 (7 bases). The CDR3 has 16 residues. V lost 0 bases and J lost 0, with 12 bases in between. Germline CDR1 and CDR2: SGDLS and YYNGEE. The whole variable domain, remainder taken from reference TRBV9 and TRBJ2-5, is DSGVTQTPKHLITATGQRVTLRCSPRSGDLSVYWYQQSLDQGLQFLIQYYNGEERAKGNILERFSAQQFPDLHSELNLSSLELGDSALYFCASSVGAGGYQETQYFGPGTRLLVL.

This clone was recorded a few times. The chain employs TRBV6-1 and TRBJ2-7; the D is unclear. Trimming took 6 bases from V and 4 from J, leaving 7 bases between them. The CDR3 totals 11 residues. CDR1 is MNHNS and CDR2 is SASEGT in the germline V gene. Here the CDR3 DNA reads TGTGCCAGCAGGGGATTGTACGAGCAGTACTTC. Amino acids: CASRGLYEQYF.

J is TRBJ1-5 and V is TRBV21-1; no check of the table's D call, TRBD1, against the DNA was made. TRBV21-1 is a known pseudogene. CDR3 size: 16 residues. In DNA, the CDR3 is TGTGCCAGCAGCAAATCTGGGACAGCTAATAATCAGCCCCAGCATTTT. Protein: CASSKSGTANNQPQHF.

The chain couples TRBV7-8 to TRBJ1-5; D possibly corresponds to TRBD1 (6 bases). CDR3 length equals 13 residues. Per germline, CDR1 SGHVS and CDR2 FQNEAQ. Trimming pared 2 bases from V and 7 bases from J, leaving 9 bases between. CDR3 bases: TGTGCCAGCAGCTTACGGGGGCAGCAGCCCCAGCATTTT. Amino acids: CASSLRGQQPQHF. The entire variable domain, with the rest obtained from reference TRBV7-8 and TRBJ1-5, is as follows: GAGVSQSPRYKVAKRGQDVALRCDPISGHVSLFWYQQALGQGPEFLTYFQNEAQLDKSGLPSDRFFAERPEGSVSTLKIQRTQQEDSAVYLCASSLRGQQPQHFGDGTRLSIL.

This clone was observed a few times. The J gene is TRBJ2-3, the V gene TRBV7-2, with TRBD2 matching over 7 bases. This CDR3 region has 16 residues. CDR1 SGHTA and CDR2 FQGNSA come from the germline V gene. The junction had 7 bases not matched to a gene; V was cut back by 0 bases and J by 4 bases. CDR3 protein: CASSLAGGSGADTQYF. As DNA, the CDR3 is TGTGCCAGCAGCTTAGCTGGCGGGAGTGGCGCAGATACGCAGTATTTT. The full variable domain, rest sourced from reference TRBV7-2 and TRBJ2-3, is GAGVSQSPSNKVTEKGKDVELRCDPISGHTALYWYRQSLGQGLEFLIYFQGNSAPDKSGLPSDRFSAERTGGSVSTLTIQRTQQEDSAVYLCASSLAGGSGADTQYFGPGTRLTVL.

The V call is TRBV5-1, the J call TRBJ1-1, with TRBD1 matching over 8 bases. Looked up from germline, CDR1 is SGHRS and CDR2 is YFSETQ. CDR3 length: 15 residues. The V gene end was trimmed by 5 bases and the J gene end by 3 bases; junction bases not matched to a gene: 9. This chain's CDR3 is CASSGRQGIDTEAFF. CDR3 DNA sequence: TGCGCCAGCAGTGGTCGACAGGGGATTGACACTGAAGCTTTCTTT. The whole variable domain, remainder taken from reference TRBV5-1 and TRBJ1-1, is KAGVTQTPRYLIKTRGQQVTLSCSPISGHRSVSWYQQTPGQGLQFLFEYFSETQRNKGNFPGRFSGRQFSNSRSEMNVSTLELGDSALYLCASSGRQGIDTEAFFGQGTRLTVV.